One sample yielded the 6 T cell receptor beta chains listed below, sequenced in a study of cytomegalovirus exposure and HLA in healthy donors. Both 60 Vbeta primers and 13 Jbeta primers went into the PCR. Repertoires were generated with immunoSEQ multiplex PCR, while TCRdb's copy carries only in-frame clones and drops some. Here the sample spans over 70,000 clones, about 80% being singletons. Sequenced sample: PBMCs. All receptors derive from a man aged 45-65 years in good health and CMV-seropositive.

The CDR3 sequence is CASTNSQTGNTIYF. The CDR3, as DNA: TGTGCCAGCACTAACTCCCAAACTGGAAACACCATATATTTT. The chain is built from TRBV6-1 and TRBJ1-3; no clear D. CDR3 length: 14 amino acids. CDR1 MNHNS and CDR2 SASEGT come from the germline V gene. Trimming took 7 bases from V and 2 from J, leaving 12 bases between them.

The chain combines TRBV5-1 with TRBJ2-5; TRBD2 matches 7 bases. Trimming at V came to 0 bases and at J to 3 bases, leaving 5 bases not matched to a gene. The CDR3 covers 15 residues. CDR1 is SGHRS and CDR2 is YFSETQ in the germline V gene. The chain's CDR3 is CASSLESSGEETQYF. The CDR3 coding sequence is TGCGCCAGCAGCTTGGAGTCTAGCGGAGAAGAGACCCAGTACTTC.

The chain links TRBV7-9 to TRBJ2-7; 7 positions agree with TRBD1. Germline CDR1 SEHNR, CDR2 FQNEAQ (reference sequence). CDR3 length equals 15 residues. The ends lost 5 bases at V and 7 bases at J; junction bases unmatched: 14. In DNA, the CDR3 is TGTGCCAGCAGCCCAATGGGCAGGGGGAAGTTTGAGCAGTACTTC. Translating it yields CASSPMGRGKFEQYF.

This clone was detected a few times. The rearrangement joins TRBV6-6 to TRBJ1-1; 7 bases are shared with TRBD1. Germline assignment: CDR1 MNHNY and CDR2 SVGAGI (reference sequence). Losses at the gene ends were 5 bases for V and 10 bases for J; bases not matched to a gene: 10. This CDR3 is 13 amino acids long. The DNA of the CDR3 is TGTGCCAGCAGTCGCGGACAGGACCGAGGAGCTTTCTTT. This translates into CASSRGQDRGAFF.

The CDR3 reads CASSIDPFRTGELFF. In DNA, the CDR3 is TGTGCCAGTAGTATAGATCCCTTTCGGACCGGGGAGCTGTTTTTT. The chain carries TRBV19 and TRBJ2-2, with D uncertain. V was clipped by 0 bases and J by 5 bases, with 10 bases between them. The germline CDR1 and CDR2 sequences are LNHDA and SQIVND (reference sequence). CDR3 size: 15 residues.

The chain links TRBV9 to TRBJ1-1, with unresolved D. Germline V gives CDR1 SGDLS, CDR2 YYNGEE. V was cut by 3 bases and J by 6 bases, with 27 bases left in between. The CDR3 sequence is 18 residues long. In DNA, the CDR3 is TGTGCCAGCAGCGGAGGAGGGCACGATGGGAGGGTACACTCTGAAGCTTTCTTT. Translated, it gives CASSGGGHDGRVHSEAFF.